What follows is one TCR beta chain and its context. This clone has a single count. Its antigen is not yet known. Base quality data are lacking; no much larger clone is found one base away. The data belong to a study of cytomegalovirus exposure and HLA in healthy donors (dated by TCRdb to the late 2010s). Regarding the study in general: An earlier analysis of fewer than 750 of the donors reported about 260 Gb of sequence data and 117 million unique TCR beta sequences obtained from around 180 million T cells. Donor age, sex, ethnicity and CMV serostatus were compiled together with the repertoire data. Roughly 310 gigabases of sequencing data and approximately 85 million unique TCR sequences were included in an early release covering roughly 700 HLA-typed donors. Across approximately 400 genotyped donors of the cohort, an average of 235,054 unique TCR beta nucleotide sequences per donor were sequenced, and 15% to 20% of those sequences were non-productive. Among the roughly 400 genotyped donors, around 81% belonged to the genetic ancestry cluster associated with self-reported Caucasian donors. A separate validation cohort of roughly 130 different subjects was used in addition to the roughly 640-subject first cohort. Four to six DR-DQ haplotypes were handled as single units for association and clustering, since linkage in the cohort was strong. A later genetic analysis took genome-wide SNP genotypes for about 55% of the 666 donors and used that subset as a discovery cohort. To decide whether each TCR beta V gene segment behaved as functional or pseudogenic, an earlier analysis of approximately 600 of the donors relied on high-throughput TCR beta sequencing. The study combined high-throughput TCR immunosequencing, statistical association of individual TCRs with disease status, and machine learning to predict cytomegalovirus infection status. Typing coverage varied by locus: roughly 620-640 donors for A, B, C, DRB1 and DQB1; 522 for DQA1; around 610 for DPA1; roughly 450 for DPB1. A later analysis re-examined previously published TCR beta repertoires from hundreds of donors and added high-resolution HLA genotyping to investigate patterns of TCR occurrence. The study profiled the T cell repertoires of 550 to 700 subjects by immunosequencing and related them to cytomegalovirus serostatus. Class I and class II HLA loci were covered by the typing at four-digit resolution. The study was designed to test whether signatures of past pathogen exposure could be identified by cataloging public T cell receptors. The later analysis used no new phenotypic data to find candidate immune exposures, relying instead on TCR beta sequences and their occurrence across donors. Every discovery cohort repertoire had been produced on one sequencing platform.

The CDR3 has 20 amino acids, counting the end cysteine and phenylalanine. This entry keeps only the CDR3 DNA: 60 bases, framed from base 1. V has 4 bases trimmed and J has 0 bases trimmed; junction bases matching no gene number 15. The germline V gene sets CDR1 to SGHRS and CDR2 to YFSETQ. Library preparation employed the immunoSEQ multiplex PCR assay. The multiplex PCR relied on a mix of 60 forward primers for TCR Vbeta segments and 13 reverse primers for TCR Jbeta segments. The CDR3 region of rearranged TCR beta genes was amplified from genomic DNA by a multiplex PCR assay. On the Illumina HiSeq System, the amplified TCR beta libraries were sequenced as 87-base-pair reads. The study's own analysis went as follows. Across the roughly 640 repertoires, a later analysis counted some 80 million unique TCR beta chains, some 11 million of which were shared by at least two donors. Raw reads were error-corrected and collapsed into unique sequences with a nearest-neighbor algorithm that merged closely related sequences to remove PCR and sequencing errors. V, D and J gene segments were assigned by aligning CDR3 sequences to IMGT reference sequences. Each retained sequence needed at least a six-nucleotide match to both a V gene segment and a J gene segment. A rearrangement was called productive if the CDR3 had no stop codons and remained in frame with V and J, and every other rearrangement was called non-productive. Following IMGT convention, CDR3 was defined as the stretch from the second conserved V-encoded cysteine to the conserved J-encoded phenylalanine. In an earlier analysis of 550 to 650 of the donors, sequences lacking an unambiguous match to a single V gene segment were excluded. An earlier analysis of several hundred of the donors called V segments functional above 56.7% productive rearrangements and segregating when the between-donor standard deviation exceeded 5%. To diagnose cytomegalovirus status from the catalog of TCR beta chain sequences, a statistical classification framework was built. In a later analysis, TCR nucleotide sequences were compared against IMGT/GENE-DB human TR gene sequences so that V and J genes could be assigned. A later analysis assigned CDR3 sequences and most-parsimonious VDJ recombination scenarios with the TCRdist pipeline. In a later analysis, every TCR beta chain was defined by the combination of its CDR3 amino acid sequence and its V-gene family, and reads without a unique V-gene family were dropped. A later analysis removed 550 to 650 highly shared, low-generation-probability nucleotide sequences to deal with suspected cross-contamination and a sequencing artifact. In a later analysis, a clonal expansion index was calculated for each public chain from normalized within-repertoire ranks of inferred template counts. In a later analysis, generation probabilities were computed with a VDJ recombination model fitted to out-of-frame rearrangements, and the resulting probabilities were checked against IGoR. In a later analysis, hypergeometric tests were used to score TCR-TCR, TCR-HLA and TCR-CMV co-occurrence, with a repertoire-size bias correction applied to TCR pairs. To estimate false discovery rates, a later analysis permuted the HLA or CMV assignments 20 times. In a later analysis, co-occurring TCRs were grouped using DBSCAN, and TCRdist sequence similarity was added for clustering within HLA-allele-positive subsets. Repertoires with fewer than 30,000 or more than 120,000 public chains were left out of co-occurrence clustering, as were about 5 repertoires with anomalous nucleotide sharing. What TCRdb holds here is the immuneACCESS table cut down to in-frame rearrangements. Part of the clones is not present; checked against another copy, under half of the missing clones reflect an unresolved V gene, and the others are unexplained. Clone size and V and J calls were adopted from that table, with D and trimming inferred from the DNA. Here the sample has about 110,000 clones; roughly 75% occur a single time. Together, the top ten hold over 2% of the sample.

The cohort comprised 666 healthy bone marrow donors. At the time of sampling, all cohort members were nominally healthy, though unrecorded immune exposures were likely present. The donor tested CMV seronegative and was one of the 352 seronegative cohort members. A peripheral blood sample was provided by each donor, and peripheral blood mononuclear cells were used for TCR beta sequencing. The Qiagen DNeasy Blood Extraction Kit was used to extract genomic DNA from the blood cell samples. Here is what the overall study found, with its caveats: At a false discovery rate of 0.05, a later analysis linked under 20,000 TCR beta sequences to specific HLA alleles. Most CMV-associated TCR beta chains appeared to be HLA-restricted in a later analysis, and the HLA associations seemed to be driven largely by CMV exposure. The study listed 164 TCR beta chains as associated with cytomegalovirus. Correlated functional status among segregating V segments might be attributable to linkage disequilibrium, but an unknown experimental factor could not be ruled out. Compared with the roughly 700-donor mean, donors in an Asian-associated ancestry cluster had fewer N-insertions in productive TCRs, according to a later genetic analysis. Most TCR sequences were observed very rarely across donors, whereas some public TCRs were present in many individuals. Cytomegalovirus status was reported to be diagnosed by the classifier with high specificity and sensitivity in both the original and validation cohorts. Because HLA typing was unavailable for some donors at each locus, only the typed subset was used in association tests. For the cohort, immune exposure information was limited to CMV serostatus. In a later analysis, the rate of TCR association differed among HLA loci, with DRB1 alleles having the most associated TCRs and HLA-C alleles having the fewest. According to a later analysis, parvovirus B19, influenza, CMV and Epstein-Barr virus appeared linked to several top co-occurrence clusters. In a later analysis, HLA-associated TCR beta chains were found to be more clonally expanded and to have lower generation probabilities than equally common non-associated chains. Broadly in line with IMGT annotations, most TCR beta V segments showed up in productive rearrangements about 87% or about 30% of the time in an earlier analysis of a few hundred of the donors. According to the authors, the approach could potentially be generalized to other disease states and immunological phenotypes. The cohort was sequenced for TCR beta chains only, and without alpha or paired-chain data the features that could be detected were limited. A further reported finding was that TCR beta sequences accurately predicted the HLA-A and HLA-B alleles for most subjects in the first cohort. When HLA alleles, especially DR and DQ, strongly co-occurred, attributing TCR associations to individual alleles was difficult. The earlier analysis of 587 of the donors excluded some 15 rarely observed V segments, including chromosome 9 orphons, because counts were too low. An association between a missense DCLRE1C variant and V-gene and J-gene trimming of TCR beta chains was found in a later genetic analysis and replicated in an independent cohort. A cluster of highly shared sequence variants was judged likely to represent a technical artifact of the sequencing pipeline. The presence/absence analyses assumed that sequencing depth was roughly uniform across donors, and that assumption may not be true. Some IMGT-functional V segments, including TRBV6-2 and TRBV6-3, could not be told apart with the 87-base-pair reads, so those segments were excluded. A few of the identified cytomegalovirus-associated TCR beta chains were confirmed in vitro to be specific for cytomegalovirus antigens.

This clonotype was sampled from a man aged 35-49 years in good health and CMV-seronegative. Recombination joined TRBV5-1 with TRBJ2-5; TRBD2 aligns with 13 central bases. What was sequenced was PBMCs. The DNA reads TGCGCCAGCAGCCGCGGACTAGCGGGGGTTTTTATACCTAACCAAGAGACCCAGTACTTC. Translation gives CASSRGLAGVFIPNQETQYF. Full variable domain (CDR3 extended with the reference TRBV5-1 and TRBJ2-5 proteins): KAGVTQTPRYLIKTRGQQVTLSCSPISGHRSVSWYQQTPGQGLQFLFEYFSETQRNKGNFPGRFSGRQFSNSRSEMNVSTLELGDSALYLCASSRGLAGVFIPNQETQYFGPGTRLLVL.